The 32 T cell receptor beta chains reported below all come from one sample, sequenced in a study of blood T cell repertoires in COVID-19. Measured with immunoSEQ multiplex PCR; TCRdb has only the in-frame clones, and not every one. Of roughly 250,000 clones listed, about four fifths are singletons. Sequenced: peripheral blood. These receptors came from a woman between 40 and 50 years old who had recovered from COVID-19.

V gene TRBV18 combines with J gene TRBJ2-2; 9 positions match TRBD2. CDR1 KGHSH and CDR2 LQKENI come from the germline V gene. J was trimmed by 1 base and V by 3 bases; bases with no gene match: 6. The CDR3 has 17 amino acids. The CDR3 region is CASSPPSGGLNTGELFF. The CDR3, as DNA: TGTGCCAGCTCACCTCCAAGCGGGGGGTTGAACACCGGGGAGCTGTTTTTT.

This chain joins TRBV6-6 and TRBJ1-4; weak D call: TRBD1 (5 bases). The ends were cut back, 6 bases at V and 7 bases at J, with 15 bases in the middle. Germline V lookup: CDR1 MNHNY, CDR2 SVGAGI (reference sequence). CDR3 length: 14 residues. CDR3 sequence: CASSTGGFAEKLFF. Written as DNA, the CDR3 is TGTGCCAGCAGCACCGGGGGGTTTGCTGAAAAACTGTTTTTT.

This chain connects TRBV21-1 to TRBJ2-2; the table's D gene call, TRBD1, was not cross checked with the DNA. TRBV21-1 is listed as a pseudogene. The CDR3 sequence is 17 residues long. The CDR3 bases are TGTGCCAGCAGCAAGGAAGACAGGGGGAAATTAACCGGGGAGCTGTTTTTT. It codes for CASSKEDRGKLTGELFF.

The V call is TRBV16, the J call TRBJ2-5; the match to TRBD2 covers 14 bases. The CDR3 covers 15 residues. Germline loops: CDR1 KGHSY, CDR2 FQNENV. V was pared by 6 bases and J by 6 bases, with 6 bases of the junction left unmatched. DNA of the CDR3: TGTGCCAGCAGTTCGGGACTAGCGGGGGAAAAGACCCAGTACTTC. It specifies CASSSGLAGEKTQYF.

The rearrangement links TRBV30 to TRBJ1-2; D gene unclear. Trimming took 0 bases from V and 8 from J, leaving 10 bases between them. Germline loops: CDR1 GTSNPN, CDR2 SVGIG (reference sequence). The CDR3 sequence is 12 residues long. The CDR3 protein is CAWSVLGRGYTF. The CDR3 DNA reads TGTGCCTGGAGTGTACTTGGGAGGGGCTACACCTTC.

Notes on this clone: This sample also contains other DNA sequences that code for the same CDR3. The gene calls are TRBV19 and TRBJ1-1; the D is unclear. The CDR3 is 13 amino acids. CDR1 LNHDA and CDR2 SQIVND come from the germline V gene (reference sequence). Trimming took off 1 base at V and 1 base at J, with 4 bases between the two ends. CDR3 in amino acids: CASSIGRNTEAFF. Here the CDR3 DNA reads TGTGCCAGTAGTATAGGCAGGAACACTGAAGCTTTCTTT.

This chain links TRBV18 with TRBJ1-1; weak D call: TRBD1 (6 bases). The ends were cut back, 3 bases at V and 9 bases at J, with 11 bases in the middle. The CDR3 is made up of 12 amino acids. Germline CDR1 KGHSH, CDR2 LQKENI. The DNA for the CDR3 is TGTGCCAGCTCACCGGGGGCCAAAAAAGCTTTCTTT. Its protein is CASSPGAKKAFF.

The chain couples TRBV29-1 to TRBJ2-3; 7 nucleotides align to TRBD1. Germline assignment: CDR1 SQVTM and CDR2 ANQGSEA. With V trimmed by 0 bases and J by 1 base, 7 bases remained unmatched. There are 16 residues in the CDR3. The CDR3 nucleotides are TGCAGCGTTGAAGATCCAGGGACAGTTGGCACAGATACGCAGTATTTT. Protein: CSVEDPGTVGTDTQYF.

The J gene is TRBJ2-7, the V gene TRBV9; D may be TRBD2 (6 bases). Germline assignment: CDR1 SGDLS and CDR2 YYNGEE. V lost 0 bases to trimming and J lost 6 bases, with 13 bases between them. This CDR3 has 14 residues. CDR3 nucleotide sequence: TGTGCCAGCAGCGTAGCACGAGGCGGGGCCGAGCAGTACTTC. Its translation is CASSVARGGAEQYF.

The genes are TRBV3-1 (or the pseudogene TRBV3-2) and TRBJ1-5; D gene ambiguous. Trimming shortened V by 2 bases and J by 3 bases, and 5 bases separated the two germline ends. This CDR3 has 13 residues. CDR1 is LGHDT, CDR2 YNNKEL, per germline (reference sequence). This CDR3 reads CASSQQVNQPQHF. The CDR3 bases are TGTGCCAGCAGCCAACAGGTCAATCAGCCCCAGCATTTT.

The rearrangement uses TRBV6-1 and TRBJ1-5, with TRBD1 as a possible D gene (6 bases). The V and J ends lost 3 bases and 14 bases respectively, with 17 bases between them. This CDR3 region has 13 residues. In germline, CDR1 is MNHNS, CDR2 SASEGT. The CDR3 bases are TGTGCCAGCAGTGAGTCCATCAACAGGGTGAAGCATTTT. It encodes CASSESINRVKHF.

The chain is built from TRBV11-2 and TRBJ1-2, with a weak D call TRBD1 (5 bases). The V and J ends lost 8 bases and 10 bases respectively, with 20 bases between them. CDR1 and CDR2 (germline): SGHAT, FQNNGV. This CDR3 is built from 13 residues. As DNA, the CDR3 is TGTGCCAGCGACCCTGGGTCAGGGTTCGACTACACCTTC. Its protein product is CASDPGSGFDYTF.

A few counts support this clone. The genes are TRBV12-3 or TRBV12-4 and TRBJ1-6; 10 nucleotides line up with TRBD1. The CDR3 is 13 amino acids. The junction had 2 bases not matched to a gene; V was cut back by 8 bases and J by 7 bases. Written as DNA, the CDR3 is TGTGCCAGCGGACAGGGGGTGAATTCACCCCTCCACTTT. As protein: CASGQGVNSPLHF.

This chain links TRBV21-1 with TRBJ2-7; the table's TRBD1 call for D was not verified on the DNA. TRBV21-1 is flagged as a pseudogene. CDR3 length: 15 residues. CDR3 DNA: TGTGCCAGCAGACCGGGACAGGGGGCATCCTACGAGCAGTACTTC. Protein product: CASRPGQGASYEQYF.

This chain connects TRBV30 to TRBJ1-5, with D maybe TRBD1 (5 bases). Trimming cost V 2 bases and J 5 bases, with 10 bases left between them. This CDR3 comprises 13 residues. Germline values: CDR1 GTSNPN, CDR2 SVGIG (reference sequence). CDR3 in amino acids: CAWSKDNYQPQHF. The DNA for the CDR3 is TGTGCCTGGAGTAAGGACAACTATCAGCCCCAGCATTTT. The variable domain in full, completed from reference TRBV30 and TRBJ1-5, reads SQTIHQWPATLVQPVGSPLSLECTVEGTSNPNLYWYRQAAGRGLQLLFYSVGIGQISSEVPQNLSASRPQDRQFILSSKKLLLSDSGFYLCAWSKDNYQPQHFGDGTRLSIL.

The V gene is TRBV6-5, the J gene TRBJ2-6; D possibly corresponds to TRBD1 (6 bases). This CDR3 contains 15 residues. CDR1 is MNHEY and CDR2 is SVGAGI in the germline V gene. V lost 5 bases to trimming and J lost 1 base, with 9 bases between them. The CDR3 protein is CASSNTGSGANVLTF. Written as DNA, the CDR3 is TGTGCCAGCAGTAACACAGGGTCTGGGGCCAACGTCCTGACTTTC.

The chain has TRBV10-3 and TRBJ2-7; TRBD1 matches at 7 bases. Trimming removed 0 bases from V and 3 bases from J; junction bases left unmatched: 5. The CDR3 has 15 residues. Germline values: CDR1 ENHRY, CDR2 SYGVKD. CDR3 DNA sequence: TGTGCCATCAGTGAGTCACCGGGACAGCGCTACGAGCAGTACTTC. This codes for CAISESPGQRYEQYF.

The chain has TRBV7-9 and TRBJ2-7, with D possibly matching TRBD2 (5 bases). CDR1 and CDR2 from the germline V gene are SEHNR and FQNEAQ (reference sequence). Trimming stripped 5 bases from V and 3 bases from J, with 20 bases between. This CDR3 is 16 amino acids long. The CDR3 sequence is CASSRGGSASNYEQYF. CDR3 DNA: TGTGCCAGCAGCCGAGGCGGTAGCGCCTCTAACTACGAGCAGTACTTC.

The V gene is TRBV28, the J gene TRBJ2-3; 10 nucleotides line up with TRBD2. CDR3 length: 15 amino acids. V was pared by 5 bases and J by 11 bases, with 13 bases of the junction left unmatched. Germline V gene data show CDR1 as MDHEN and CDR2 as SYDVKM. CDR3 residues: CASSTSSGGLIRQYF. CDR3 DNA: TGTGCCAGCAGTACGTCTAGCGGGGGTTTGATAAGGCAGTATTTT.

The chain carries TRBV11-3 and TRBJ1-6; 10 bases are shared with TRBD1. With V trimmed by 0 bases and J by 10 bases, 3 bases remained unmatched. The germline V gene has CDR1 SGHNT and CDR2 YENEEA. CDR3 size: 15 residues. The CDR3 DNA follows: TGTGCCAGCAGCTTAGATGGGACAGGGGTCTCACCCCTCCACTTT. This sequence encodes CASSLDGTGVSPLHF.

The chain couples TRBV5-4 to TRBJ2-5, with 8 positions matching TRBD1. The V and J ends lost 4 bases and 5 bases, in that order; junction bases with no gene match: 10. The CDR3 is 15 amino acids. The germline V gene encodes CDR1 SGHNT and CDR2 YYREEE (reference sequence). The CDR3 sequence: CASSDRQGRMETQYF. CDR3 in DNA: TGTGCCAGCAGCGATAGACAGGGGAGAATGGAGACCCAGTACTTC.

The chain joins TRBV7-6 to TRBJ1-2; 9 nucleotides match TRBD1. Germline V gene data show CDR1 as SGHVS and CDR2 as FNYEAQ. CDR3 length equals 15 residues. The V and J ends lost 5 bases and 4 bases, in that order; junction bases with no gene match: 8. The CDR3 nucleotides are TGTGCCAGCAGCCCCTCCCCGGGACAGGGCTATGGCTACACCTTC. Its protein product is CASSPSPGQGYGYTF.

The rearrangement uses TRBV19 and TRBJ1-5, with D perhaps matching TRBD1 (6 bases). The CDR3 has 14 amino acids. Germline CDR1 and CDR2: LNHDA and SQIVND (reference sequence). The ends were cut back, 5 bases at V and 7 bases at J, with 15 bases in the middle. Here the CDR3 DNA reads TGTGCCAGTAGTTACCGGACAGCGGAACAGCCCCAGCATTTT. Its protein is CASSYRTAEQPQHF.

The chain employs TRBV27 and TRBJ2-3; 12 bases fit TRBD2. Germline CDR1 is MNHEY and CDR2 is SMNVEV (reference sequence). The junction had 1 base not matched to a gene; V was cut back by 4 bases and J by 5 bases. The CDR3 is made up of 14 amino acids. As DNA, the CDR3 is TGTGCCAGCAGTTGGACTAGCGGGGAAGATACGCAGTATTTT. Translated, it gives CASSWTSGEDTQYF.

The V call is TRBV3-1 (or the pseudogene TRBV3-2), the J call TRBJ2-1; the match to TRBD1 covers 8 bases. V lost 4 bases and J lost 0; bases outside the gene matches: 2. There are 15 residues in the CDR3. Looked up from germline, CDR1 is LGHDT and CDR2 is YNNKEL (reference sequence). CDR3 coding DNA: TGTGCCAGCAGCCCGACAGGGGACTCCTACAATGAGCAGTTCTTC. Protein sequence: CASSPTGDSYNEQFF.

The V call is TRBV6-5, the J call TRBJ2-7, with 9 nucleotides matching TRBD1. The V segment lost 9 bases and the J segment 6 bases; nucleotides outside the gene matches: 9. The CDR3 extends over 13 amino acids. Germline assignment: CDR1 MNHEY and CDR2 SVGAGI. CDR3 in amino acids: CASNPGQGSEQYF. The DNA of the CDR3 is TGTGCCAGTAATCCGGGACAGGGCTCCGAGCAGTACTTC.

This sequence joins TRBV27 and TRBJ2-1; tentative D call: TRBD1 (6 bases). This CDR3 comprises 15 residues. Germline-derived CDR1 and CDR2 are MNHEY and SMNVEV (reference sequence). V dropped 5 bases and J dropped 5 bases, with 16 bases sitting between them. The chain's CDR3 is CASSLYRVQNNEQFF. The CDR3, as DNA: TGTGCCAGCAGTCTCTACAGGGTTCAGAACAATGAGCAGTTCTTC.

V gene TRBV30 combines with J gene TRBJ1-4; 8 bases agree with TRBD1. The CDR3 length is 13 residues. The germline gives CDR1 GTSNPN, CDR2 SVGIG (reference sequence). J lost 11 bases, V lost 2 bases, and 7 bases had no gene match. The CDR3 bases are TGTGCCTGGAGTTTGGCGACAGGGGAGAAACTGTTTTTT. Translating gives CAWSLATGEKLFF.

CDR3 coding DNA: TGTGCCAGCAGGGACGGGACAGGATATGGGTACGAGCAGTACTTC. Encoded protein: CASRDGTGYGYEQYF. J is TRBJ2-7 and V is TRBV2; 8 bases fit TRBD1. CDR3 length: 15 amino acids. Germline V gene sequence: CDR1 SNHLY, CDR2 FYNNEI. Unmatched junction bases numbered 11, after V lost 6 bases and J lost 4 bases.

The V call is TRBV6-5, the J call TRBJ1-1; no definite D call. Germline V gene sequence: CDR1 MNHEY, CDR2 SVGAGI. CDR3 length: 14 amino acids. Trimming shortened V by 3 bases and J by 2 bases, and 10 bases separated the two germline ends. The CDR3: CASSYMAVNTEAFF. The CDR3 DNA reads TGTGCCAGCAGTTATATGGCAGTCAACACTGAAGCTTTCTTT.

The chain is built from TRBV28 and TRBJ1-3; D is unresolved. V was clipped by 4 bases and J by 4 bases, with 11 bases between them. Looked up from germline, CDR1 is MDHEN and CDR2 is SYDVKM. This CDR3 has 14 amino acids. Written as DNA, the CDR3 is TGTGCCAGCAGTTCCACCTCGGGGGGAAACACCATATATTTT. This gives the protein CASSSTSGGNTIYF.

V usage is TRBV7-2 and J usage is TRBJ2-1, with 7 bases that match TRBD2. Trimming at V came to 5 bases and at J to 3 bases, leaving 1 base not matched to a gene. Per the germline V gene, CDR1 is SGHTA and CDR2 is FQGNSA. The CDR3 runs to 13 residues. CDR3 bases: TGTGCCAGCAGCAGCGGGATCTACAATGAGCAGTTCTTC. Translating it yields CASSSGIYNEQFF.